These T cell receptor beta chains were read from a single sample in a study of cytomegalovirus exposure and HLA in healthy donors. Sequencing used immunoSEQ multiplex PCR; TCRdb keeps in-frame clones, though not all of them. Among 95,000 to 150,000 clones listed, 74% were seen once. Material for sequencing was PBMCs. The receptors were sampled from a woman between 45 and 65 years old in good health and CMV-seropositive. The CDR3 runs from the conserved cysteine through the conserved F or W. The D gene is left open where the match is weak. Not all rows give a size; the values are once, few, many and, for expanded clones, a class.

V gene	D gene	J gene	clone size	CDR3 protein	CDR3 DNA
TRBV10-2	TRBD1	TRBJ2-7	NA	CASSPGTENTYEQYF	TGCGCCAGCAGTCCCGGGACAGAAAACACCTACGAGCAGTACTTC
TRBV5-6	TRBD1	TRBJ1-1	NA	CASSLGTGGVNTEAFF	TGTGCCAGCAGCTTGGGGACAGGGGGCGTTAACACTGAAGCTTTCTTT
TRBV7-2	NA	TRBJ2-5	NA	CASSLVIGGMGTQYF	TGTGCCAGCAGCTTAGTAATAGGCGGCATGGGGACCCAGTACTTC
TRBV5-1	NA	TRBJ2-1	NA	CASSLSGEQFF	TGCGCCAGCAGCTTGTCAGGTGAGCAGTTCTTC
TRBV5-6	TRBD1	TRBJ2-5	NA	CASSPGQAQETQYF	TGTGCCAGCAGCCCAGGACAGGCGCAAGAGACCCAGTACTTC
TRBV9	NA	TRBJ1-2	few	CASSPRYHYGYTF	TGTGCCAGCAGCCCCCGTTATCACTATGGCTACACCTTC
TRBV6-6	TRBD1	TRBJ1-1	NA	CASSPGTGGYDTEAFF	TGTGCCAGCAGTCCCGGGACAGGGGGCTATGACACTGAAGCTTTCTTT
TRBV12-5	TRBD1	TRBJ2-2	NA	CASGPGTGLVTGELFF	TGTGCTAGTGGTCCAGGGACAGGGCTCGTCACCGGGGAGCTGTTTTTT
TRBV15	TRBD2	TRBJ2-1	NA	CATSTSGVSSYNEQFF	TGTGCCACCAGCACTAGCGGGGTGAGCTCCTACAATGAGCAGTTCTTC
TRBV19	NA	TRBJ2-7	NA	CASSHETASSYEQYF	TGTGCCAGTAGCCATGAGACGGCTAGCTCCTACGAGCAGTACTTC